The 8 T cell receptor beta chains presented below share a single source sample, sequenced in a study of cytomegalovirus exposure and HLA in healthy donors. Primers: 60 Vbeta forward and 13 Jbeta reverse. Some clones are missing from TCRdb's copy, which holds only in-frame ones; the method was immunoSEQ multiplex PCR. This table has 130,000 or so clones, approximately 79% appearing once. The sequenced sample consisted of PBMCs. The receptors were sampled from a man between 25 and 39 years old in good health and CMV-seronegative.

The rearrangement uses TRBV9 and TRBJ1-3, with 9 bases identical to TRBD1. CDR1 and CDR2 from the germline V gene are SGDLS and YYNGEE. J was trimmed by 2 bases and V by 0 bases; bases with no gene match: 3. The CDR3 runs 16 residues. The CDR3 region has the DNA TGTGCCAGCAGCGTAGCTGGACAGGGGCCTGGAAACACCATATATTTT. It codes for CASSVAGQGPGNTIYF.

This chain joins TRBV19 and TRBJ1-3; possible D gene TRBD1, 5 bases. Germline values: CDR1 LNHDA, CDR2 SQIVND (reference sequence). Trimming shortened V by 6 bases and J by 1 base, and 13 bases separated the two germline ends. The CDR3 totals 15 residues. CDR3 sequence reads: CASRSGGESGNTIYF. The CDR3 DNA sequence: TGTGCCAGTAGATCGGGAGGGGAGTCTGGAAACACCATATATTTT. The full variable domain, completed using reference TRBV19 and TRBJ1-3, is DGGITQSPKYLFRKEGQNVTLSCEQNLNHDAMYWYRQDPGQGLRLIYYSQIVNDFQKGDIAEGYSVSREKKESFPLTVTSAQKNPTAFYLCASRSGGESGNTIYFGEGSWLTVV.

V and J are TRBV28 and TRBJ2-7; D call uncertain. The germline CDR1 and CDR2 sequences are MDHEN and SYDVKM. The length of the CDR3 is 10 residues. The germline V and J ends were trimmed by 7 bases and 6 bases, with 7 bases remaining between them. Here the CDR3 DNA reads TGTGCCAGCAAGCGAGGCGAGCAGTACTTC. Its translation is CASKRGEQYF.

The V gene is TRBV2, the J gene TRBJ1-2; D gene uncertain. Trimming stripped 6 bases from V and 1 base from J, with 12 bases between. The CDR3 sequence is 14 residues long. From germline, CDR1 is SNHLY and CDR2 FYNNEI. The CDR3 DNA is TGTGCCAGCAGGGATACAGCATATAACTATGGCTACACCTTC. It yields the protein CASRDTAYNYGYTF.

The V call is TRBV28, the J call TRBJ1-3; D possibly corresponds to TRBD1 (5 bases). Deletions cut 3 bases from V and 3 bases from J, with 9 bases between. The CDR3 runs 14 residues. The germline V gene has CDR1 MDHEN and CDR2 SYDVKM. The CDR3 sequence: CASSLGGVGNTIYF. DNA for the CDR3: TGTGCCAGCAGTTTGGGAGGGGTTGGAAACACCATATATTTT. Drawing the rest from reference TRBV28 and TRBJ1-3, the complete variable domain is DVKVTQSSRYLVKRTGEKVFLECVQDMDHENMFWYRQDPGLGLRLIYFSYDVKMKEKGDIPEGYSVSREKKERFSLILESASTNQTSMYLCASSLGGVGNTIYFGEGSWLTVV.

This chain connects TRBV5-1 to TRBJ1-4; D unclear. Deletions cut 4 bases from V and 6 bases from J, with 16 bases between. Germline CDR1 SGHRS, CDR2 YFSETQ. This CDR3 spans 15 amino acids. The CDR3 sequence is CASSPGGGGDEKLFF. In nucleotides, the CDR3 is TGCGCCAGCAGCCCCGGCGGTGGAGGCGATGAAAAACTGTTTTTT.

The chain combines TRBV19 with TRBJ1-5; a weak D match, TRBD1 (6 bases). The CDR3 is made up of 15 amino acids. Germline assignment: CDR1 LNHDA and CDR2 SQIVND (reference sequence). Trimming cost V 5 bases and J 1 base, with 12 bases left between them. The CDR3 DNA reads as TGTGCCAGTAGTCCACAGGGTCTGAGCAATCAGCCCCAGCATTTT. Encoded protein: CASSPQGLSNQPQHF.

This clone came up a few times. V usage is TRBV19 and J usage is TRBJ1-2; 7 bases fit TRBD1. This CDR3 is 15 amino acids long. In germline, CDR1 is LNHDA, CDR2 SQIVND (reference sequence). Trimming removed 5 bases from V and 4 bases from J; junction bases left unmatched: 10. This CDR3 is CASSSLGGRTYGYTF. The CDR3 nucleotides read TGTGCCAGTAGTTCCTTAGGGGGCCGAACCTATGGCTACACCTTC.